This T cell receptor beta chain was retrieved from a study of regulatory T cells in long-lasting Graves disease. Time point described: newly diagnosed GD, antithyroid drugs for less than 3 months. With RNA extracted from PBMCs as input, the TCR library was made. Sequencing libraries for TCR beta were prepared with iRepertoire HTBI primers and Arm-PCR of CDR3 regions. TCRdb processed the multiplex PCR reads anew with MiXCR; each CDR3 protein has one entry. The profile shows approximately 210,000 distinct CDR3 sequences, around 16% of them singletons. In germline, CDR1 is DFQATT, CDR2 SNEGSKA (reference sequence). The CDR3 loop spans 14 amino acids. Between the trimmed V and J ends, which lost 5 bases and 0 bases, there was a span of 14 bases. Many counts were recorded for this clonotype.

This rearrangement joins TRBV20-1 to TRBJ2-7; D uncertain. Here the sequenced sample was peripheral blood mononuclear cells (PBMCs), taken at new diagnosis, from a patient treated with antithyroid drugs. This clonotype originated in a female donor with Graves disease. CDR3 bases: TGCAGTGCTCCAAGAGCAGCGAGCTCCTACGAGCAGTACTTC. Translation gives CSAPRAASSYEQYF.